The next 13 T cell receptor beta chains were all read from a single sample in a study of blood T cell repertoires in COVID-19. Only in-frame clones appear in the TCRdb table, and some are missing; sequencing was by immunoSEQ multiplex PCR. The sample includes fewer than 200,000 clones, 75% to 80% of them seen just once. Sequences were obtained from peripheral blood. These receptors were obtained from a woman aged 45-59 years with active or convalescent COVID-19.

The V call is TRBV30, the J call TRBJ1-2; 7 bases are a match to TRBD1. The CDR3 contains 13 residues. Trimming removed 5 bases from V and 8 bases from J; junction bases left unmatched: 11. Germline V gene data show CDR1 as GTSNPN and CDR2 as SVGIG (reference sequence). The CDR3 is CAWDPTGPVGYTF. In nucleotides, the CDR3 is TGTGCCTGGGACCCGACAGGGCCGGTGGGCTACACCTTC.

The CDR3 region has the DNA TGCGCCAGCAGCTTGGCCGGGCCAGGAGGTGAAGCTTTCTTT. Its translation is CASSLAGPGGEAFF. The genes are TRBV5-1 and TRBJ1-1; no firm D call. Trimming removed 0 bases at V and 7 bases at J, with 13 bases between. The CDR3 is 14 residues long. Germline loops: CDR1 SGHRS, CDR2 YFSETQ.

The J gene is TRBJ1-1, the V gene TRBV6-5; D unclear. Germline CDR1 MNHEY, CDR2 SVGAGI. This CDR3 comprises 15 residues. Trimming removed 6 bases at V and 5 bases at J, with 19 bases between. The CDR3 protein is CASRQRARGGTEAFF. The CDR3 nucleotides are TGTGCCAGCAGACAAAGGGCTCGGGGAGGGACTGAAGCTTTCTTT.

The V call is TRBV4-1, the J call TRBJ1-2; D is ambiguous. V was cut by 0 bases and J by 4 bases, with 12 bases left in between. CDR1 is MGHRA and CDR2 is YSYEKL in the germline V gene. The CDR3 contains 15 residues. The CDR3 DNA follows: TGCGCCAGCAGCCAAGATTCTGGGCAGACCTATGGCTACACCTTC. Encoded protein: CASSQDSGQTYGYTF.

This chain joins TRBV7-9 and TRBJ1-4; 9 bases are a match to TRBD1. CDR1 is SEHNR and CDR2 is FQNEAQ in the germline V gene (reference sequence). The CDR3 is 14 amino acids. With V trimmed by 6 bases and J by 7 bases, 6 bases remained unmatched. CDR3 residues: CASSTDRGSEKLFF. The CDR3 DNA reads as TGTGCCAGCAGTACGGACAGGGGAAGTGAAAAACTGTTTTTT.

This chain's CDR3 is CASSLVGSGSTDTQYF. For the CDR3, the DNA is TGTGCCAGCAGCTTAGTAGGTAGCGGGAGCACAGATACGCAGTATTTT. This rearrangement joins TRBV11-2 to TRBJ2-3; TRBD2 matches 7 bases. In germline, CDR1 is SGHAT, CDR2 FQNNGV. Trimming cost V 1 base and J 0 bases; bases outside gene matches: 4. This CDR3 region has 16 residues.

The V gene is TRBV1, the J gene TRBJ2-5; TRBD2, as called in the table, went unchecked against the DNA. TRBV1 is reported as a pseudogene. The CDR3 length is 15 residues. The CDR3 sequence: CTSSLSGPPGETQYF. The CDR3 region has the DNA TGCACCAGCAGCCTTAGCGGACCTCCGGGAGAGACCCAGTACTTC.

V usage is TRBV7-3 and J usage is TRBJ2-2, with D possibly matching TRBD2 (5 bases). The CDR3 is 14 amino acids. The germline CDR1 and CDR2 sequences are SGHTA and FQGTGA. Between the trimmed V and J ends, which lost 1 base and 4 bases, there was a span of 7 bases. CDR3 bases: TGTGCCAGCAGCTTAATGAGGGCCACCGGGGAGCTGTTTTTT. This encodes CASSLMRATGELFF.

J is TRBJ2-2 and V is TRBV11-2; TRBD2 matches 10 bases. Germline trimming cut 3 bases from V and 1 base from J; bases unmatched to any gene: 2. This CDR3 contains 16 residues. Germline CDR1 reads SGHAT; CDR2 reads FQNNGV. The CDR3 DNA reads TGTGCCAGCAGCTTCCCTAGCGGGAGGAACACCGGGGAGCTGTTTTTT. This encodes CASSFPSGRNTGELFF.

This clone was observed a few times. CDR3: CASRDTGLHNEQFF. Here the CDR3 DNA reads TGTGCCAGCAGGGATACGGGACTACACAATGAGCAGTTCTTC. The chain is built from TRBV28 and TRBJ2-1; 7 bases are shared with TRBD2. The CDR3 covers 14 residues. The J segment lost 5 bases and the V segment lost 6 bases, leaving 7 bases of the junction unmatched. Germline CDR1 reads MDHEN; CDR2 reads SYDVKM.

This rearrangement joins TRBV6-5 to TRBJ1-6; 7 nucleotides align to TRBD1. Germline V gene lookup returns CDR1 MNHEY and CDR2 SVGAGI. Trimming at V came to 2 bases and at J to 6 bases, leaving 4 bases not matched to a gene. CDR3 length: 15 amino acids. The CDR3 sequence: CASSYENRGNSPLHF. The CDR3 DNA follows: TGTGCCAGCAGTTACGAGAACAGGGGTAATTCACCCCTCCACTTT.

CDR3 amino acids: CASSPDPGLAGGLDTQYF. DNA of the CDR3: TGTGCCAGCAGCCCGGACCCGGGACTAGCGGGGGGGCTTGATACGCAGTATTTT. The rearrangement links TRBV5-6 to TRBJ2-3; 16 bases are a match to TRBD2. The CDR3 contains 18 residues. Germline CDR1 SGHDT, CDR2 YYEEEE. The V and J ends lost 4 bases and 6 bases, in that order; junction bases with no gene match: 11.

This chain links TRBV7-2 with TRBJ2-1; 12 nucleotides align to TRBD2. CDR1 is SGHTA, CDR2 FQGNSA, per germline. V gave up 6 bases and J gave up 6 bases; unmatched junction bases: 6. CDR3 length: 15 residues. CDR3 loop: CASRFVLAGGNEQFF. CDR3 nucleotides: TGTGCCAGCAGGTTCGTACTAGCGGGAGGCAATGAGCAGTTCTTC.